This entry lists 16 T cell receptor beta chains sequenced from one sample in a study of T cells in Graves' hyperthyroidism and ophthalmopathy. There were TCR beta CDR3 regions amplified from RNA transcripts. HTBI primers drove first-round RT-PCR of the TCR CDR3. TCRdb re-analysed the multiplex PCR reads in MiXCR, keeping a single row per CDR3 protein. This sample has about 420,000 distinct CDR3 sequences, with roughly 14% found just once. Sequencing was done on a sample of blood. Source of these receptors: a woman aged 18-29 years with Graves' hyperthyroidism.

The V gene is TRBV10-3, the J gene TRBJ2-1; weak D call: TRBD1 (5 bases). Looked up from germline, CDR1 is ENHRY and CDR2 is SYGVKD. This CDR3 spans 15 amino acids. Trimming cost V 0 bases and J 8 bases, with 14 bases left between them. The chain's CDR3 is CAISESAGSSDEQFF. The CDR3, as DNA: TGTGCCATCAGTGAGTCGGCAGGGTCGAGCGATGAGCAGTTCTTC.

This clonotype was recorded at least ten times. The chain has TRBV30 and TRBJ2-3; weak D call: TRBD1 (5 bases). The CDR3 is 15 residues long. Germline CDR1 is GTSNPN and CDR2 is SVGIG (reference sequence). The ends were cut back, 3 bases at V and 2 bases at J, with 15 bases in the middle. Here the CDR3 reads CAWRGGAVTTDTQYF. The CDR3 DNA reads as TGTGCCTGGAGGGGTGGGGCAGTCACCACAGATACGCAGTATTTT.

This clonotype was picked up many times. The rearrangement joins TRBV7-2 to TRBJ2-5, with 8 bases lining up with TRBD2. Germline lookup yields CDR1 SGHTA and CDR2 FQGNSA. V lost 3 bases, J lost 0 bases, and 0 bases stayed unmatched. The CDR3 consists of 14 residues. CDR3 protein: CASSFSGNQETQYF. CDR3 DNA sequence: TGTGCCAGCAGCTTTAGCGGGAACCAAGAGACCCAGTACTTC.

Of note for this clonotype: Given a much more abundant clone one base away, this may be a read error. The gene calls are TRBV10-3 and TRBJ1-3; 7 positions agree with TRBD1. Per the germline V gene, CDR1 is ENHRY and CDR2 is SYGVKD. The V gene end was trimmed by 6 bases and the J gene end by 0 bases; junction bases not matched to a gene: 2. The CDR3 is 14 residues long. Here the CDR3 reads CAIRGDSSGNTIYF. CDR3 DNA sequence: TGTGCCATCAGGGGGGACAGCTCTGGAAACACCATATATTTT.

This clonotype was seen at least ten times. This chain uses TRBV20-1 with TRBJ2-1, with 9 nucleotides matching TRBD2. With V trimmed by 5 bases and J by 0 bases, 2 bases remained unmatched. The CDR3 is 14 amino acids. Germline CDR1 and CDR2: DFQATT and SNEGSKA (reference sequence). CDR3 sequence (DNA): TGCAGTGCTGATAGCGGGAGCTCCTACAATGAGCAGTTCTTC. Translating gives CSADSGSSYNEQFF.

CDR3: CASSVSFGQGNTGELFF. CDR3 nucleotide sequence: TGTGCCAGCAGCGTCAGTTTCGGACAGGGGAATACCGGGGAGCTGTTTTTT. The gene calls are TRBV9 and TRBJ2-2; 9 nucleotides agree with TRBD1. The CDR3 totals 17 residues. The germline V gene encodes CDR1 SGDLS and CDR2 YYNGEE. V trimming: 2 bases; J trimming: 5 bases; junction bases outside the gene matches: 10.

This clonotype was found many times. CDR3 DNA sequence: TGTGCCAGCAGTGATTCAGGACTGGGTCAGCCCCAGCATTTT. Its translation is CASSDSGLGQPQHF. This chain joins TRBV28 and TRBJ1-5; D remains unclear. Germline lookup yields CDR1 MDHEN and CDR2 SYDVKM. The CDR3 has 14 amino acids. V shed 5 bases and J shed 6 bases, with 14 bases lying between them.

This rearrangement joins TRBV9 to TRBJ2-5; TRBD2 matches at 9 bases. V gave up 0 bases and J gave up 5 bases; unmatched junction bases: 14. Per the germline V gene, CDR1 is SGDLS and CDR2 is YYNGEE. The CDR3 totals 18 residues. For the CDR3, the DNA is TGTGCCAGCAGCGTAGGTGCGGGGGGGCGGGGGGCCGAGGAGACCCAGTACTTC. This gives the protein CASSVGAGGRGAEETQYF.

Concerning this clonotype: An end of the junction differs from the germline gene, which may be a read error. V is TRBV7-7 and J is TRBJ2-3; TRBD1 matches at 7 bases. Germline CDR1 is SSHAT and CDR2 is FNYEAQ (reference sequence). This CDR3 comprises 15 residues. The CDR3 DNA is TGTGCTAGCAGCTTAGGGACAGCTGGCACAGATACGCAGTATTTT. This translates into CASSLGTAGTDTQYF.

This clonotype was counted at least ten times. The chain combines TRBV3-1 with TRBJ2-5; 10 positions agree with TRBD1. The CDR3 extends over 16 amino acids. Germline-derived CDR1 and CDR2 are LGHDT and YNNKEL (reference sequence). V lost 0 bases and J lost 7; bases outside the gene matches: 8. CDR3 region: CASSQDPGTGDRTQYF. CDR3 sequence (DNA): TGTGCCAGCAGCCAAGACCCCGGGACAGGGGATCGGACCCAGTACTTC.

V usage is TRBV20-1 and J usage is TRBJ1-3; the D gene is possibly TRBD1 (6 bases). This CDR3 is 15 amino acids long. V was pared by 3 bases and J by 2 bases, with 14 bases between. Germline V gene sequence: CDR1 DFQATT, CDR2 SNEGSKA (reference sequence). Written as DNA, the CDR3 is TGCAGTGCTAGGGGGGCAGGGTTTGCTGGAAACACCATATATTTT. Protein product: CSARGAGFAGNTIYF.

This clonotype was seen many times. This sequence joins TRBV19 and TRBJ2-1; 13 bases are a match to TRBD2. The CDR3 sequence is 16 residues long. Trimming cost V 3 bases and J 3 bases; bases outside gene matches: 2. Per germline, CDR1 LNHDA and CDR2 SQIVND (reference sequence). CDR3 loop: CASSIGTSGVYNEQFF. CDR3 coding DNA: TGTGCCAGTAGTATCGGGACTAGCGGGGTCTACAATGAGCAGTTCTTC.

This rearrangement joins TRBV29-1 to TRBJ2-7; the match to TRBD2 covers 10 bases. The CDR3 contains 12 residues. Germline CDR1 is SQVTM and CDR2 is ANQGSEA. The CDR3: CSKRGGSYEQYF. CDR3 coding DNA: TGCAGTAAGCGGGGGGGCTCCTACGAGCAGTACTTC.

Ten or more counts support this clonotype. This chain connects TRBV5-1 to TRBJ2-5; the D is unclear. Between the trimmed V and J ends, which lost 5 bases and 0 bases, there was a span of 8 bases. From germline, CDR1 is SGHRS and CDR2 YFSETQ. CDR3 length: 13 residues. The chain's CDR3 is CASRIGNQETQYF. CDR3 nucleotide sequence: TGCGCCAGCAGAATTGGGAACCAAGAGACCCAGTACTTC.

V and J are TRBV2 and TRBJ2-7; TRBD2 matches 7 bases. The CDR3 covers 13 residues. V lost 5 bases and J lost 4; bases outside the gene matches: 5. The germline gives CDR1 SNHLY, CDR2 FYNNEI. CDR3 bases: TGTGCCAGCAGTTACTCGGGGGGATACGAGCAGTACTTC. Amino acid sequence: CASSYSGGYEQYF.

The chain links TRBV7-2 to TRBJ2-7; the match to TRBD2 covers 12 bases. CDR3 size: 17 residues. V trimming: 5 bases; J trimming: 4 bases; junction bases outside the gene matches: 12. Germline CDR1 reads SGHTA; CDR2 reads FQGNSA. Written as DNA, the CDR3 is TGTGCCAGCAGCCTATCTAGACTAGCGGGAGACGGATACGAGCAGTACTTC. Amino acids: CASSLSRLAGDGYEQYF.